The 29 T cell receptor beta chains presented below share a single source sample, sequenced in a study of blood T cell repertoires in COVID-19. The method was immunoSEQ multiplex PCR; TCRdb's version includes in-frame clones alone and lacks a portion of them. The sample holds some 150,000 clones; approximately 90% are singletons and the top ten take roughly 2.9%. The sequenced sample was peripheral blood. Receptors were obtained from a man aged 55 to 70 with active or convalescent COVID-19.

The V and J genes are TRBV28 and TRBJ1-1; D is ambiguous. Trimming took off 2 bases at V and 4 bases at J, with 11 bases between the two ends. Germline V lookup: CDR1 MDHEN, CDR2 SYDVKM. CDR3 length: 14 residues. CDR3 DNA sequence: TGTGCCAGCAGTTTAGACCCAGAGGGCACTGAAGCTTTCTTT. Translation: CASSLDPEGTEAFF.

This chain connects TRBV7-9 to TRBJ1-1; possibly TRBD1 for D (5 bases). Germline V gene sequence: CDR1 SEHNR, CDR2 FQNEAQ (reference sequence). This CDR3 is 13 amino acids long. V lost 3 bases and J 4 bases, leaving 9 bases between the germline ends. The CDR3, as DNA: TGTGCCAGCAGCTTCAGGGAGGGCACTGAAGCTTTCTTT. It codes for CASSFREGTEAFF.

DNA of the CDR3: TGTGCCAGCAGCGTAGAGGACATGAGCTCCTACAATGAGCAGTTCTTC. Amino acid sequence: CASSVEDMSSYNEQFF. The chain couples TRBV9 to TRBJ2-1, with TRBD1 as a possible D gene (5 bases). Trimming pared 0 bases from V and 0 bases from J, leaving 10 bases between. The CDR3 sequence is 16 residues long. From germline, CDR1 is SGDLS and CDR2 YYNGEE. The full variable domain, its missing parts supplied by reference TRBV9 and TRBJ2-1, is DSGVTQTPKHLITATGQRVTLRCSPRSGDLSVYWYQQSLDQGLQFLIQYYNGEERAKGNILERFSAQQFPDLHSELNLSSLELGDSALYFCASSVEDMSSYNEQFFGPGTRLTVL.

The chain joins TRBV5-1 to TRBJ2-5; TRBD1 is a possible D gene (6 bases). Germline values: CDR1 SGHRS, CDR2 YFSETQ. This CDR3 comprises 13 residues. The V end lost 2 bases, the J end lost 6 bases, and 11 bases lay between the germline ends. The CDR3: CASSLGQPQTQYF. The CDR3 coding sequence is TGCGCCAGCAGCTTAGGACAGCCCCAGACCCAGTACTTC.

CDR3 coding DNA: TGTGCCACCAGCATTCCTCCGGGACTAGCGGAAGACAATGAGCAGTTCTTC. Residues: CATSIPPGLAEDNEQFF. The V and J genes are TRBV15 and TRBJ2-1, with TRBD2 matching over 11 bases. The CDR3 totals 17 residues. Germline CDR1 and CDR2: LNHNV and YYDKDF (reference sequence). The J segment lost 5 bases and the V segment lost 4 bases, leaving 10 bases of the junction unmatched.

This chain connects TRBV19 to TRBJ2-5; 7 nucleotides match TRBD2. The CDR3 is made up of 18 amino acids. CDR1 and CDR2 (germline): LNHDA, SQIVND (reference sequence). Germline trimming cut 0 bases from V and 0 bases from J; bases unmatched to any gene: 10. In DNA, the CDR3 is TGTGCCAGTAGTATAGATCTAACGGGAGGTCCGTACCAAGAGACCCAGTACTTC. It translates to CASSIDLTGGPYQETQYF.

The chain carries TRBV6-2 or TRBV6-3 and TRBJ2-1; 9 bases agree with TRBD2. Germline CDR1 MNHEY, CDR2 SVGEGT. There are 16 residues in the CDR3. The ends lost 5 bases at V and 1 base at J; junction bases unmatched: 6. CDR3 loop: CASSTRLAVSYNEQFF. Here the CDR3 DNA reads TGTGCCAGCAGTACCCGACTAGCGGTGTCCTACAATGAGCAGTTCTTC.

V usage is TRBV27 and J usage is TRBJ1-2, with 11 bases identical to TRBD1. The CDR3 has 16 amino acids. V dropped 4 bases and J dropped 5; count of bases not matched to a gene: 9. In germline, CDR1 is MNHEY, CDR2 SMNVEV (reference sequence). In DNA, the CDR3 is TGTGCCAGCAGTTCCACCGGGACAGGGGGTCTTTATGGCTACACCTTC. Translation: CASSSTGTGGLYGYTF.

A remark on this clone: It is likely a read error, because the conserved phenylalanine at the end of the CDR3 is missing. Because the CDR3's place on the DNA is in doubt, the DNA is left out and the CDR3 is given as listed by TCRdb. V gene TRBV21-1 combines with J gene TRBJ2-7; the D call of TRBD1 is as the table states it, not checked on the DNA. TRBV21-1 represents a pseudogene. The CDR3 sequence runs 16 residues, both termini included. The CDR3 here is CASSATKGGQGIWSPG.

This chain joins TRBV6-2 or TRBV6-3 and TRBJ1-1; TRBD1 is a possible D gene (5 bases). Per the germline V gene, CDR1 is MNHEY and CDR2 is SVGEGT. The CDR3 extends over 14 amino acids. V was clipped by 2 bases and J by 2 bases, with 9 bases between them. The CDR3 protein is CASSYPTGNTEAFF. The CDR3 DNA follows: TGTGCCAGCAGTTACCCCACAGGAAACACTGAAGCTTTCTTT.

This chain uses TRBV27 with TRBJ2-5; 10 bases align to TRBD2. CDR1 and CDR2 from the germline V gene are MNHEY and SMNVEV (reference sequence). The CDR3 runs 18 residues. With 1 base clipped from V and 5 bases from J, the junction kept 13 bases outside the gene matches. The CDR3 DNA sequence: TGTGCCAGCAGTTTATACGCTAGCGGGAGAGGTCTTCGGGAGACCCAGTACTTC. It translates to CASSLYASGRGLRETQYF.

The gene calls are TRBV28 and TRBJ2-5, with a tentative D call TRBD2 (6 bases). The CDR3 covers 17 residues. CDR1 is MDHEN, CDR2 SYDVKM, per germline. V shed 3 bases and J shed 4 bases, with 21 bases lying between them. DNA for the CDR3: TGTGCCAGCAGTTTTGTCTCGGGAATCGGAGCGGGAGAGACCCAGTACTTC. Translation gives CASSFVSGIGAGETQYF. Together with reference TRBV28 and TRBJ2-5, the CDR3 gives the full variable domain: DVKVTQSSRYLVKRTGEKVFLECVQDMDHENMFWYRQDPGLGLRLIYFSYDVKMKEKGDIPEGYSVSREKKERFSLILESASTNQTSMYLCASSFVSGIGAGETQYFGPGTRLLVL.

The rearrangement joins TRBV6-2 or TRBV6-3 to TRBJ1-1, with no clear D. This CDR3 is built from 15 residues. V was clipped by 4 bases and J by 0 bases, with 12 bases between them. Germline V lookup: CDR1 MNHEY, CDR2 SVGEGT. In nucleotides, the CDR3 is TGTGCCAGCAGTTCCTTTTCCGGTATGAACACTGAAGCTTTCTTT. It is translated as CASSSFSGMNTEAFF.

The chain uses TRBV7-9 and TRBJ1-1; TRBD1 aligns across 9 bases. V trimming: 5 bases; J trimming: 9 bases; junction bases outside the gene matches: 10. The germline CDR1 and CDR2 sequences are SEHNR and FQNEAQ (reference sequence). The CDR3 spans 14 residues. The CDR3 protein is CASSDTGTGTKAFF. In DNA form, the CDR3 reads TGTGCCAGCAGCGATACCGGGACAGGGACTAAAGCTTTCTTT. Variable domain in full (rest from reference TRBV7-9 and TRBJ1-1): DTGVSQNPRHKITKRGQNVTFRCDPISEHNRLYWYRQTLGQGPEFLTYFQNEAQLEKSRLLSDRFSAERPKGSFSTLEIQRTEQGDSAMYLCASSDTGTGTKAFFGQGTRLTVV.

The CDR3 DNA is TGTGCCAGCGGCCCGCGGGGGGTATCCTACGAGCAGTACTTC. Encoded protein: CASGPRGVSYEQYF. The gene calls are TRBV7-2 and TRBJ2-7; 8 positions agree with TRBD2. Germline loops: CDR1 SGHTA, CDR2 FQGNSA. There are 14 residues in the CDR3. The J segment lost 1 base and the V segment lost 8 bases, leaving 7 bases of the junction unmatched.

The chain employs TRBV4-2 and TRBJ2-7, with TRBD2 matching over 8 bases. V trimming: 4 bases; J trimming: 0 bases; junction bases outside the gene matches: 11. CDR1 is LGHNA, CDR2 YNFKEQ, per germline. The CDR3 contains 17 residues. CDR3 residues: CASSRSTSGQSSYEQYF. CDR3 coding DNA: TGTGCCAGCAGCCGCTCCACTAGCGGCCAGAGCTCCTACGAGCAGTACTTC.

This rearrangement joins TRBV30 to TRBJ1-6, with D uncertain. V was clipped by 3 bases and J by 4 bases, with 10 bases between them. This CDR3 has 14 amino acids. Germline assignment: CDR1 GTSNPN and CDR2 SVGIG (reference sequence). The CDR3 DNA reads as TGTGCCTGGAGGGTTACAGAATATAATTCACCCCTCCACTTT. This encodes CAWRVTEYNSPLHF.

This chain links TRBV7-6 with TRBJ2-7; a weak D match, TRBD2 (6 bases). The CDR3 loop spans 15 amino acids. CDR1 and CDR2 (germline): SGHVS, FNYEAQ. Trimming pared 2 bases from V and 4 bases from J, leaving 15 bases between. The CDR3 region is CASSLSGLPGYEQYF. The DNA of the CDR3 is TGTGCCAGCAGCTTATCGGGACTCCCGGGGTACGAGCAGTACTTC.

The chain employs TRBV24-1 and TRBJ1-4, with 7 bases matching TRBD1. Germline lookup yields CDR1 KGHDR and CDR2 SFDVKD. V trimming: 2 bases; J trimming: 7 bases; junction bases outside the gene matches: 9. CDR3 size: 16 residues. CDR3 loop: CATSDSGGRGAEKLFF. CDR3 sequence (DNA): TGTGCCACCAGTGATTCCGGAGGCAGGGGGGCTGAAAAACTGTTTTTT.

This clone was detected only once. The chain links TRBV7-2 to TRBJ1-3; 7 bases align to TRBD1. The trim removed 3 bases at V and 3 bases at J, leaving 14 bases unmatched. Germline CDR1 reads SGHTA; CDR2 reads FQGNSA. This CDR3 has 18 residues. The CDR3 nucleotides are TGTGCCAGCAGCTTTTTTTCCGGGACAGCAGGAAGTGGAAACACCATATATTTT. This encodes CASSFFSGTAGSGNTIYF.

The chain employs TRBV4-1 and TRBJ2-7; the D gene is possibly TRBD1 (6 bases). CDR1 and CDR2 from the germline V gene are MGHRA and YSYEKL. V gave up 4 bases and J gave up 2 bases, with 18 bases separating them. The CDR3 is 16 amino acids. The CDR3 is CASSPQGPFLTYEQYF. The CDR3 DNA reads as TGCGCCAGCAGCCCCCAGGGGCCATTCCTCACCTACGAGCAGTACTTC.

V and J are TRBV7-3 and TRBJ1-6; tentative D call: TRBD1 (5 bases). From germline, CDR1 is SGHTA and CDR2 FQGTGA. This CDR3 comprises 16 residues. Trimming pared 0 bases from V and 7 bases from J, leaving 13 bases between. Written as DNA, the CDR3 is TGTGCCAGCAGCTTAACGGGTTTGTCAGGGAATTCACCCCTCCACTTT. Translation: CASSLTGLSGNSPLHF. Looking up the rest from reference TRBV7-3 and TRBJ1-6 gives the full variable domain: GAGVSQTPSNKVTEKGKYVELRCDPISGHTALYWYRQSLGQGPEFLIYFQGTGAADDSGLPNDRFFAVRPEGSVSTLKIQRTERGDSAVYLCASSLTGLSGNSPLHFGNGTRLTVT.

This sequence joins TRBV10-3 and TRBJ2-3; a weak D match, TRBD2 (6 bases). There are 16 residues in the CDR3. V lost 8 bases and J lost 1, with 19 bases in between. Germline CDR1 ENHRY, CDR2 SYGVKD. CDR3 nucleotide sequence: TGTGCCATCCGCCACGGGCGGGGAGCAGGCACAGATACGCAGTATTTT. Its protein is CAIRHGRGAGTDTQYF.

This chain uses TRBV21-1 with TRBJ1-2. TRBV21-1 is recorded as a pseudogene. The CDR3 consists of 14 residues. For the CDR3, the DNA is TGTGCCAGCAGCAAAGGAGGGAAGAACTATGGCTACACCTTC. Translated: CASSKGGKNYGYTF.

The chain recombines TRBV5-4 with TRBJ2-3; 9 nucleotides match TRBD2. V trimming: 2 bases; J trimming: 6 bases; junction bases outside the gene matches: 10. Germline assignment: CDR1 SGHNT and CDR2 YYREEE (reference sequence). The CDR3 runs to 16 residues. This CDR3 is CASSFKRAGGGDTQYF. CDR3 in DNA: TGTGCCAGCAGCTTCAAAAGAGCGGGGGGCGGGGATACGCAGTATTTT.

This sequence joins TRBV11-1 and TRBJ2-7, with TRBD1 matching over 12 bases. Germline lookup yields CDR1 SGHAT and CDR2 FQDESV (reference sequence). The CDR3 consists of 16 residues. J lost 2 bases, V lost 5 bases, and 7 bases had no gene match. For the CDR3, the DNA is TGTGCCAGCAGCCCACGGGACAGGGGGCCGCCCTACGAGCAGTACTTC. It codes for CASSPRDRGPPYEQYF.

The chain links TRBV11-3 to TRBJ2-1, with 8 nucleotides matching TRBD2. The CDR3 has 15 residues. V lost 5 bases and J lost 2; bases outside the gene matches: 5. Looked up from germline, CDR1 is SGHNT and CDR2 is YENEEA. CDR3 DNA: TGTGCCAGCAGCCCGCGGGGACTAGCCTACAATGAGCAGTTCTTC. This sequence encodes CASSPRGLAYNEQFF.

The chain uses TRBV28 and TRBJ1-2, with D perhaps matching TRBD1 (5 bases). V was pared by 2 bases and J by 3 bases, with 10 bases between. Germline V gene sequence: CDR1 MDHEN, CDR2 SYDVKM. This CDR3 is built from 14 residues. The CDR3 nucleotides are TGTGCCAGCAGTTTAGGGGGGAACGACTATGGCTACACCTTC. Its protein product is CASSLGGNDYGYTF.

This rearrangement joins TRBV7-2 to TRBJ2-5; perhaps TRBD2 as D (6 bases). Germline CDR1 reads SGHTA; CDR2 reads FQGNSA. This CDR3 has 16 residues. V lost 5 bases and J lost 5, with 21 bases in between. The CDR3 reads CASSLLGLAGGETQYF. CDR3 DNA sequence: TGTGCCAGCAGCCTTCTGGGACTCGCAGGTGGGGAGACCCAGTACTTC.